The 28 T cell receptor beta chains below were found in one sample sequenced in a study of neurological immune-mediated disorders. MiXCR, applied by TCRdb to the 5' RACE reads, yields one record per CDR3 protein. The data contain some 24,000 distinct CDR3 sequences, roughly 13% of them singletons. The specimen sequenced was PBMCs. The receptors derive from a woman aged 40 to 50 with HTLV-1-associated myelopathy (HAM/TSP).

Many counts were recorded for this clonotype. The chain links TRBV7-2 to TRBJ2-2; D gene unclear. Trimming pared 5 bases from V and 0 bases from J, leaving 10 bases between. Germline V gene data show CDR1 as SGHTA and CDR2 as FQGNSA. The CDR3 runs to 15 residues. The CDR3 spells CASSPWQSNTGELFF. As DNA, the CDR3 is TGTGCCAGCAGCCCGTGGCAGTCGAACACCGGGGAGCTGTTTTTT.

This clonotype was picked up many times. The chain carries TRBV6-2 or TRBV6-3 and TRBJ2-1; tentatively, D is TRBD2 (6 bases). The CDR3 has 13 amino acids. Germline V gene lookup returns CDR1 MNHEY and CDR2 SVGEGT. Trimming removed 4 bases from V and 4 bases from J, with 8 bases in between. The CDR3 protein is CASSFGTYNEQFF. CDR3 in DNA: TGTGCCAGCAGTTTTGGGACTTACAATGAGCAGTTCTTC.

This clonotype came up many times. The chain recombines TRBV10-3 with TRBJ1-5, with D unclear. The CDR3 covers 14 residues. Germline CDR1 reads ENHRY; CDR2 reads SYGVKD. The V end was cut by 4 bases, the J end by 3 bases, with 10 bases between. In DNA, the CDR3 is TGTGCCATCAGTGTAGGAGGTTACAATCAGCCCCAGCATTTT. Translation gives CAISVGGYNQPQHF.

This sequence joins TRBV7-2 and TRBJ2-1; 14 nucleotides align to TRBD2. Per the germline V gene, CDR1 is SGHTA and CDR2 is FQGNSA. This CDR3 is built from 16 residues. J was trimmed by 8 bases and V by 4 bases; bases with no gene match: 7. CDR3 sequence: CASSSRTSGGRYEQFF. The CDR3, as DNA: TGTGCCAGCAGCTCCCGGACTAGCGGGGGGAGGTATGAGCAGTTCTTC.

The chain joins TRBV29-1 to TRBJ2-5, with TRBD2 matching over 9 bases. Trimming removed 0 bases from V and 5 bases from J; junction bases left unmatched: 10. Germline values: CDR1 SQVTM, CDR2 ANQGSEA. The CDR3 has 16 residues. The DNA of the CDR3 is TGCAGCGTTGAAGATCGCGGACTAGCGAATCCCGAGACCCAGTACTTC. This translates into CSVEDRGLANPETQYF.

The chain combines TRBV2 with TRBJ2-7; tentative D call: TRBD1 (6 bases). V dropped 4 bases and J dropped 2 bases, with 12 bases sitting between them. CDR3 length equals 14 residues. Germline CDR1 reads SNHLY; CDR2 reads FYNNEI. CDR3 coding DNA: TGTGCCAGCAGTGGCCAGGGGTGGACCTACGAGCAGTACTTC. Protein: CASSGQGWTYEQYF.

Many counts were recorded for this clonotype. The chain joins TRBV6-1 to TRBJ2-2; the D is unclear. There are 15 residues in the CDR3. CDR1 is MNHNS, CDR2 SASEGT, per germline. The germline V and J ends were trimmed by 4 bases and 0 bases, with 9 bases remaining between them. The CDR3 sequence: CASSVRNANTGELFF. DNA for the CDR3: TGTGCCAGCAGTGTACGGAATGCGAACACCGGGGAGCTGTTTTTT.

This clonotype was seen repeatedly, ten times or more. This chain connects TRBV20-1 to TRBJ2-2; the match to TRBD2 covers 7 bases. The trim removed 6 bases at V and 7 bases at J, leaving 8 bases unmatched. This CDR3 has 13 residues. CDR1 and CDR2 (germline): DFQATT, SNEGSKA (reference sequence). The CDR3 DNA sequence: TGCAGTGCCCGGACTAGATGGAACGGGGAGCTGTTTTTT. Its translation: CSARTRWNGELFF.

This clonotype was counted at least ten times. The chain uses TRBV20-1 and TRBJ1-1; possibly TRBD1 for D (5 bases). Deletions cut 1 base from V and 3 bases from J, with 12 bases between. CDR1 is DFQATT, CDR2 SNEGSKA, per germline (reference sequence). CDR3 length: 14 amino acids. CDR3 loop: CSARGAGWDTEAFF. In DNA form, the CDR3 reads TGCAGTGCTAGAGGTGCAGGGTGGGACACTGAAGCTTTCTTT.

At least ten counts were recorded for this clonotype. V is TRBV24-1 and J is TRBJ2-3, with no clear D. CDR1 and CDR2 (germline): KGHDR, SFDVKD. CDR3 size: 14 residues. V dropped 7 bases and J dropped 2 bases, with 12 bases sitting between them. In nucleotides, the CDR3 is TGTGCCACCAGCTCATACAGAGACACAGATACGCAGTATTTT. Protein product: CATSSYRDTDTQYF.

This clonotype has ten or more counts. The chain employs TRBV29-1 and TRBJ1-1; no firm D call. Trimming left V 8 bases short and J 11 bases short, with 9 bases between. The CDR3 sequence is 8 residues long. Germline CDR1 reads SQVTM; CDR2 reads ANQGSEA. The CDR3 spells CSSLEAFF. CDR3 nucleotides: TGCAGCAGTCTCGAGGCTTTCTTT.

This clonotype was observed at least ten times. This rearrangement joins TRBV5-1 to TRBJ2-1; D perhaps matches TRBD1 (5 bases). CDR3 length: 15 amino acids. Trimming left V 0 bases short and J 5 bases short, with 12 bases between. Germline-derived CDR1 and CDR2 are SGHRS and YFSETQ. CDR3 sequence (DNA): TGCGCCAGCAGCTTGGAGTCAGGGTCCCACAATGAGCAGTTCTTC. Translated: CASSLESGSHNEQFF. The full variable domain, completed using reference TRBV5-1 and TRBJ2-1, is KAGVTQTPRYLIKTRGQQVTLSCSPISGHRSVSWYQQTPGQGLQFLFEYFSETQRNKGNFPGRFSGRQFSNSRSEMNVSTLELGDSALYLCASSLESGSHNEQFFGPGTRLTVL.

At least ten counts were recorded for this clonotype. V usage is TRBV15 and J usage is TRBJ2-3, with 9 nucleotides matching TRBD2. There are 18 residues in the CDR3. V shed 8 bases, J shed 7 bases, and the junction held 22 bases outside the gene matches. Germline CDR1 is LNHNV and CDR2 is YYDKDF (reference sequence). CDR3 sequence: CATAPRGEAGGPGNTQYF. CDR3 in DNA: TGTGCCACCGCGCCTCGCGGGGAGGCGGGGGGGCCGGGGAATACGCAGTATTTT.

This clonotype has ten or more counts. The genes are TRBV12-3 or TRBV12-4 and TRBJ1-1, with a weak D call TRBD1 (6 bases). V was clipped by 4 bases and J by 8 bases, with 8 bases between them. The CDR3 runs 11 residues. The chain's CDR3 is CASSYRAEAFF. In DNA form, the CDR3 reads TGTGCCAGCAGTTACAGGGCGGAAGCTTTCTTT.

Many counts were recorded for this clonotype. The chain combines TRBV3-1 with TRBJ1-5; D gene uncertain. The length of the CDR3 is 14 residues. Trimming shortened V by 0 bases and J by 10 bases, and 13 bases separated the two germline ends. Germline-derived CDR1 and CDR2 are LGHDT and YNNKEL (reference sequence). CDR3 in amino acids: CASSQDSGFGPQHF. The CDR3 region has the DNA TGTGCCAGCAGCCAAGACTCGGGGTTCGGACCCCAGCATTTT.

This clonotype was recorded at least ten times. This chain links TRBV5-1 with TRBJ2-1; 10 bases fit TRBD1. This CDR3 spans 16 amino acids. With 4 bases clipped from V and 2 bases from J, the junction kept 6 bases outside the gene matches. CDR1 SGHRS and CDR2 YFSETQ come from the germline V gene. This CDR3 is CASSLSGTGAYNEQFF. CDR3 bases: TGCGCCAGCAGCCTGAGTGGGACAGGGGCCTACAATGAGCAGTTCTTC.

This clonotype was seen many times. This chain links TRBV12-3 or TRBV12-4 with TRBJ1-6; 7 bases map to TRBD1. Trimming at V came to 8 bases and at J to 4 bases, leaving 5 bases not matched to a gene. CDR3 length equals 14 residues. The CDR3 bases are TGTGCCAGCCGACCGGGACAGTATAATTCACCCCTCCACTTT. Translated, it gives CASRPGQYNSPLHF.

This clonotype was picked up many times. The gene calls are TRBV5-1 and TRBJ1-2, with TRBD1 as a possible D gene (5 bases). Germline V lookup: CDR1 SGHRS, CDR2 YFSETQ. The CDR3 spans 14 residues. The V and J ends lost 0 bases and 3 bases respectively, with 9 bases between them. The CDR3 reads CASSLDPGDYGYTF. The CDR3 DNA is TGCGCCAGCAGCTTGGATCCGGGGGACTATGGCTACACCTTC.

This clonotype showed up many times. The chain employs TRBV12-3 or TRBV12-4 and TRBJ2-3; no definite D call. This CDR3 region has 8 residues. Trimming pared 5 bases from V and 13 bases from J, leaving 4 bases between. CDR3: CASSDKYF. CDR3 DNA: TGTGCCAGCAGTGATAAGTATTTT.

This clonotype has a count of ten or more. The V gene is TRBV10-1, the J gene TRBJ2-1, with 9 bases lining up with TRBD2. This CDR3 spans 18 amino acids. With V trimmed by 1 base and J by 2 bases, 9 bases remained unmatched. Germline loops: CDR1 WNHNN, CDR2 SYGVQD (reference sequence). CDR3 sequence (DNA): TGCGCCAGCAGTGAGTTCCCGTCTAGCGGGGTGCCCTACAATGAGCAGTTCTTC. Translating it yields CASSEFPSSGVPYNEQFF.

The sample holds one count of this clonotype. The conserved phenylalanine or tryptophan normally closing the CDR3 is absent here, so this likely arose from a read error. The chain uses TRBV12-3 or TRBV12-4 and TRBJ2-3; D not resolved. The CDR3 is made up of 13 amino acids. V gave up 7 bases and J gave up 2 bases, with 10 bases separating them. CDR3 region: CASMVQVTDTQYL. CDR3 coding DNA: TGTGCCAGCATGGTTCAAGTCACAGATACGCAGTATCTT.

This clonotype showed up many times. The chain carries TRBV10-3 and TRBJ1-3; D gene unclear. Trimming removed 8 bases at V and 0 bases at J, with 11 bases between. CDR3 length: 14 residues. Germline CDR1 and CDR2: ENHRY and SYGVKD. CDR3 sequence (DNA): TGTGCCATCCGGCACCCCTTCTCTGGAAACACCATATATTTT. Its translation is CAIRHPFSGNTIYF.

Many counts were recorded for this clonotype. V and J are TRBV28 and TRBJ2-5; TRBD2 is a possible D gene (6 bases). The CDR3 runs 14 residues. Germline values: CDR1 MDHEN, CDR2 SYDVKM. V gave up 8 bases and J gave up 5 bases, with 18 bases separating them. This CDR3 reads CASVGGGVWETQYF. Written as DNA, the CDR3 is TGTGCCAGCGTCGGCGGCGGGGTCTGGGAGACCCAGTACTTC.

This clonotype was seen at least ten times. The CDR3 nucleotides read TGTGCCAGCAGGGCGGGTCTTGCCAAAAACATTCAGTACTTC. Translating it yields CASRAGLAKNIQYF. This chain uses TRBV6-2 or TRBV6-3 with TRBJ2-4, with D possibly matching TRBD2 (5 bases). Germline CDR1 is MNHEY and CDR2 is SVGEGT. Trimming pared 6 bases from V and 1 base from J, leaving 10 bases between. The CDR3 runs 14 residues.

CDR3 nucleotides: TGCGCCAGCAGCATCGAAAGACTCACCGGGGAGCTGTTTTTT. Residues: CASSIERLTGELFF. This chain links TRBV5-1 with TRBJ2-2; unclear D gene. Germline V gene lookup returns CDR1 SGHRS and CDR2 YFSETQ. The CDR3 consists of 14 residues. Trimming stripped 4 bases from V and 4 bases from J, with 11 bases between.

This clonotype showed up many times. The rearrangement links TRBV24-1 to TRBJ2-1; no clear D gene. The CDR3 has 11 residues. V gave up 1 base and J gave up 12 bases, with 6 bases separating them. Germline CDR1 is KGHDR and CDR2 is SFDVKD. The CDR3 DNA sequence: TGTGCCACCAGTGATTTTAAGGGGCAGTTCTTC. Its translation: CATSDFKGQFF.

The chain uses TRBV20-1 and TRBJ2-3; D is unresolved. CDR3 length equals 15 residues. Trimming left V 1 base short and J 8 bases short, with 19 bases between. From germline, CDR1 is DFQATT and CDR2 SNEGSKA (reference sequence). The DNA for the CDR3 is TGCAGTGCTAGAGGGGTTTTCGTAGTCCCACGTACGCAGTATTTT. Protein: CSARGVFVVPRTQYF.

This clonotype showed up many times. This chain uses TRBV15 with TRBJ2-4; D is possibly TRBD2 (7 bases). This CDR3 contains 14 residues. CDR1 and CDR2 from the germline V gene are LNHNV and YYDKDF (reference sequence). Deletions cut 4 bases from V and 8 bases from J, with 15 bases between. The CDR3 here is CATSIRGGHDIQYF. The CDR3 DNA sequence: TGTGCCACCAGCATTAGGGGGGGGCACGACATTCAGTACTTC.